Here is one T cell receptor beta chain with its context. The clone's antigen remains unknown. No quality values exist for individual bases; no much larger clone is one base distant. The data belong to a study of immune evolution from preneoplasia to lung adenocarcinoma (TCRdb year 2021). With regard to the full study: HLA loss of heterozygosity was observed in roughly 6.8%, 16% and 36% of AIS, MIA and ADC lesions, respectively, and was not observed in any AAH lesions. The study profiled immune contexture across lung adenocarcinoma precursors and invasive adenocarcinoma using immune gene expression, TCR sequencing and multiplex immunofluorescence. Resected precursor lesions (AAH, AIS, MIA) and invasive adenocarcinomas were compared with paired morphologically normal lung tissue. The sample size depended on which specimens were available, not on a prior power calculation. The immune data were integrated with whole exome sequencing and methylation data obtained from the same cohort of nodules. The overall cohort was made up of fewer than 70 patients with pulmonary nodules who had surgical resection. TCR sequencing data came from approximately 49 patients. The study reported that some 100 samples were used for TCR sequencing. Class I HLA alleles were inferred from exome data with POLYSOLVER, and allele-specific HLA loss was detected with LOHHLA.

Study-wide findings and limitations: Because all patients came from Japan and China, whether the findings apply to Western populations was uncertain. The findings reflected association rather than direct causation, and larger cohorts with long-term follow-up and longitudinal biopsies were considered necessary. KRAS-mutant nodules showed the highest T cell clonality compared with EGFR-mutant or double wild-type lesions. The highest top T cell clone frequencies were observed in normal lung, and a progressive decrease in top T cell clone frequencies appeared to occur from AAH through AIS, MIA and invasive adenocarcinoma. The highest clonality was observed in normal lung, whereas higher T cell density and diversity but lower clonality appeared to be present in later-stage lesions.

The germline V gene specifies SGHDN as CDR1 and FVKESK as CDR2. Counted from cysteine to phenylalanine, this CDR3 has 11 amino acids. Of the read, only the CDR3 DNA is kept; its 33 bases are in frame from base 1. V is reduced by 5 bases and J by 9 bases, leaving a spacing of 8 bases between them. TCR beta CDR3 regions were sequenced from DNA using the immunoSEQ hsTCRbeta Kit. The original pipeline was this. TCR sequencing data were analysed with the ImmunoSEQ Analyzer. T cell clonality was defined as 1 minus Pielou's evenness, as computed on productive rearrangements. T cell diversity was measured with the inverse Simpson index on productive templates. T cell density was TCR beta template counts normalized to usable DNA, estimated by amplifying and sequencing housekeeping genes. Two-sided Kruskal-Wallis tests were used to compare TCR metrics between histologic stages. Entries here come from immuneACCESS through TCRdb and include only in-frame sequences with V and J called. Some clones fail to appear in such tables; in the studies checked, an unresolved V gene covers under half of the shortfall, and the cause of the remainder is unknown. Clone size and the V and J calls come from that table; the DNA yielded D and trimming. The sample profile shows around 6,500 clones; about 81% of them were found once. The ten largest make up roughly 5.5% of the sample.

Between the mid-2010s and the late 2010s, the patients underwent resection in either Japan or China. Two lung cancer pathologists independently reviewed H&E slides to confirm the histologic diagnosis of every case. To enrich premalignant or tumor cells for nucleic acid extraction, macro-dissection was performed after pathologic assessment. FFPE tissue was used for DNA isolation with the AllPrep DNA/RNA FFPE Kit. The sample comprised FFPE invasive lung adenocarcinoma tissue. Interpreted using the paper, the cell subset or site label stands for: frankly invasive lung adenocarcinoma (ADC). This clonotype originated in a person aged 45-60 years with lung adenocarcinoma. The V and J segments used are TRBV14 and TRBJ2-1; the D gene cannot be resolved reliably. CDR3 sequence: CASSVKGEQFF. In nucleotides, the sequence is TGTGCCAGCAGCGTGAAGGGTGAGCAGTTCTTC.